A selection of T cell receptor beta chains follows, all from one sample in a study of blood T cell repertoires in COVID-19. Clones were read by immunoSEQ multiplex PCR, and TCRdb kept only the in-frame ones, dropping some. Of about 120,000 clones listed, around 90% are singletons. The specimen was peripheral blood. The receptor source for this set is a human donor in a cohort sampled during active COVID-19. Both conserved end residues are part of each CDR3. Part of the rows lack a size; the others show once, few, many or a class for expanded clones.

TRBV9	.	TRBJ1-1	CASSMGHGNTEAFF
TRBV6-5	once	TRBJ2-2	CASIRDTNTGELFF
TRBV6-2/TRBV6-3	.	TRBJ2-1	CASSLAGPNYNEQFF
TRBV6-5	once	TRBJ1-1	CASRDRGRSEAFF
TRBV6-4	.	TRBJ1-1	CASSDRGRWTEAFF
TRBV5-4	once	TRBJ1-2	CASSPGQDYGYTF
TRBV29-1	.	TRBJ2-1	CSQGWSSGRGDEQFF
TRBV30	.	TRBJ1-2	CAWTRRGQSNYGYTF
TRBV7-2	.	TRBJ2-3	CASIERGMVTDTQYF
TRBV5-1	.	TRBJ1-1	CASSSRGEEAFF
TRBV7-3	once	TRBJ2-1	CASTSGGSSYNEQFF
TRBV6-6	.	TRBJ2-1	CASSYSADYNEQFF
TRBV19	once	TRBJ2-3	CASGPVGQRRTDTQYF